A selection of T cell receptor beta chains follows, all from one sample in a study of monozygotic twins with inflammatory bowel disease. TCRdb reprocessed the 5' RACE reads and reports one entry per CDR3 protein, with no DNA. This table holds about 380,000 distinct CDR3 sequences. Material for sequencing was blood. The receptors stem from a human donor with ulcerative colitis or Crohn's disease, or a healthy co-twin of an affected twin (not recorded which). The CDR3 runs from the conserved cysteine through the conserved F or W.

j_call: TRBJ2-3
v_call: TRBV6-4
cdr3_aa: CASSDSASGGGTDTQYF

j_call: TRBJ2-3
v_call: TRBV5-1
cdr3_aa: CASSLNRGRTDTQYF

j_call: TRBJ2-1
v_call: TRBV11-2
cdr3_aa: CASSLADGSPQFF

j_call: TRBJ1-1
v_call: TRBV28
cdr3_aa: CASRPPTGSRMNTEAFF

j_call: TRBJ2-3
v_call: TRBV5-4
cdr3_aa: CASSLQGPSTDTQYF

j_call: TRBJ2-7
v_call: TRBV6-5
cdr3_aa: CASSNTHEQYF

j_call: TRBJ2-1
v_call: TRBV4-2
cdr3_aa: CASSHTGVAYNEQFF

j_call: TRBJ1-1
v_call: TRBV6-5
cdr3_aa: CASSSEWENTEAFF

j_call: TRBJ2-7
v_call: TRBV7-2
cdr3_aa: CASSLKYSSEQYF

j_call: TRBJ2-7
v_call: TRBV15
cdr3_aa: CATSRTGRNPYEQYF

j_call: TRBJ1-5
v_call: TRBV12-3/TRBV12-4
cdr3_aa: CASSYRRYQPQHF

j_call: TRBJ2-7
v_call: TRBV6-2/TRBV6-3
cdr3_aa: CASKSRGLAFYEQCF

j_call: TRBJ2-7
v_call: TRBV5-1
cdr3_aa: CASSLLAGGPGEQYF

j_call: TRBJ1-5
v_call: TRBV10-3
cdr3_aa: CAISESQGLAPQHF

j_call: TRBJ1-1
v_call: TRBV20-1
cdr3_aa: CSARDPTGRDTEAFF

j_call: TRBJ2-3
v_call: TRBV5-1
cdr3_aa: CASSPGREDTQYF

j_call: TRBJ2-7
v_call: TRBV6-2/TRBV6-3
cdr3_aa: CASSYETGVPTYEQYF

j_call: TRBJ2-7
v_call: TRBV27
cdr3_aa: CASSSRYLWEEQYF

j_call: TRBJ1-5
v_call: TRBV29-1
cdr3_aa: CSVESPDQPQHF

j_call: TRBJ2-7
v_call: TRBV5-6
cdr3_aa: CASSGGQNHYEQYF